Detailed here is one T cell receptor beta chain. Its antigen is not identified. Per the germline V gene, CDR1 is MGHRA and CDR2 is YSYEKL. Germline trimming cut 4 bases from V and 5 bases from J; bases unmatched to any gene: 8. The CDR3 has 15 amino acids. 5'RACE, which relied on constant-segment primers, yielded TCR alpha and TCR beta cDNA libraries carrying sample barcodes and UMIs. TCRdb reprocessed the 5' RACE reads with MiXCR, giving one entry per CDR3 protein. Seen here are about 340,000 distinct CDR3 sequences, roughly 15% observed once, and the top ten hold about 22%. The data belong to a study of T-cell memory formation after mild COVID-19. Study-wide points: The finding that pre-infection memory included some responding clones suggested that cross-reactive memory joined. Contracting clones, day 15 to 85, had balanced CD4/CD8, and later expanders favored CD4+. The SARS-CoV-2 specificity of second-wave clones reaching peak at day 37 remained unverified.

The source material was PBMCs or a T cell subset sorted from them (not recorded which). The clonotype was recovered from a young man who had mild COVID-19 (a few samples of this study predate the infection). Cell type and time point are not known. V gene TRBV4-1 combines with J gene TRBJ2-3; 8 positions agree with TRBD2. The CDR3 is CASSLHGLAQDTQYF. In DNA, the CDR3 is TGCGCCAGCAGCCTCCACGGACTAGCACAAGATACGCAGTATTTT.